The entry below gives a single T cell receptor (beta chain) sequence along with its context. The target antigen is unknown. The data were taken from a study of T cells expressing NK-cell markers. Study information: Seropositivity for HCMV was found in seven of the eight sequenced donors, with one seronegative. Regarding the study as a whole: The contribution of dominant NKG2C+ clonotypes to CD8+ T cells in roughly six donors was roughly 1.0-7.5%. In a few donors, dominant clonotypes made up about 25-60.1% of CD3+CD56-NKG2C+ cells.

Making the TCR beta cDNA relied on 5'RACE template switching with UMIs. TCRdb re-called the 5' RACE reads, yielding one record per CDR3 amino acid sequence without DNA. Recorded for this sample: about 370,000 distinct CDR3 sequences. Per germline, CDR1 GTSNPN and CDR2 SVGIG (reference sequence). The CDR3 loop spans 13 amino acids. The sequenced sample consisted of blood T cells: a sorted CD56 or NKG2C T cell subset, CD4+ or CD8+ T cells, or bulk PBMC T cells (not recorded which). This TCR derives from a woman in her forties or fifties in good health. The J gene is TRBJ2-7, the V gene TRBV30; with no DNA, the TCRdb D assignment of TRBD1 cannot be verified. The CDR3: CAWSVSQGAGQYF.